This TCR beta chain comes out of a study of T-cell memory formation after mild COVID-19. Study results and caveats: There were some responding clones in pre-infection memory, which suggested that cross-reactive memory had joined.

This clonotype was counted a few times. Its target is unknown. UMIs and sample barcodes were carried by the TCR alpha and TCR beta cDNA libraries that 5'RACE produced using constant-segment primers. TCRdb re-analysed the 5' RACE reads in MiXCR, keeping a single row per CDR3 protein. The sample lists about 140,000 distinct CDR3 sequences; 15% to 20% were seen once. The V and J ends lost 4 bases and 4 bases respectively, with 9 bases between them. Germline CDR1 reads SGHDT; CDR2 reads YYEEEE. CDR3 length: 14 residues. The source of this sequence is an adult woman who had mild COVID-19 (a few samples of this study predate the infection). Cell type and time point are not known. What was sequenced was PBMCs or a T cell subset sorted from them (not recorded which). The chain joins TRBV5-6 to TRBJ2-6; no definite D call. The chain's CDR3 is CASSREAGANVLTF. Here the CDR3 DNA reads TGTGCCAGCAGCCGAGAGGCGGGGGCCAACGTCCTGACTTTC. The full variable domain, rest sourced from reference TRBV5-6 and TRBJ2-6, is DAGVTQSPTHLIKTRGQQVTLRCSPKSGHDTVSWYQQALGQGPQFIFQYYEEEERQRGNFPDRFSGHQFPNYSSELNVNALLLGDSALYLCASSREAGANVLTFGAGSRLTVL.